Presented here are 5 T cell receptor beta chains from one specimen sequenced in a study of blood T cells in healthy people across ages. For the second PCR, which ran for 7 to 11 cycles, a sample-barcoded 5' primer and a J-beta primer mix were used. TCRdb re-called the 5' RACE reads through MiXCR, storing one row per CDR3 protein. The repertoire has about 280,000 distinct CDR3 sequences, roughly 29% of them found once; the top ten carry 29%. Sequenced input: blood. The receptors originated from a woman aged 65 to 85 in good health.

This clonotype was picked up a small number of times. The chain joins TRBV28 to TRBJ1-4; 7 bases fit TRBD1. The CDR3 covers 14 residues. Trimming removed 6 bases from V and 8 bases from J; junction bases left unmatched: 9. CDR1 is MDHEN, CDR2 SYDVKM, per germline. The CDR3 is CASSLYRGNEKLFF. The CDR3, as DNA: TGTGCCAGCAGCCTTTACAGGGGTAACGAAAAACTGTTTTTT.

This clonotype was counted between two and nine times. The chain links TRBV20-1 to TRBJ2-7, with D possibly matching TRBD1 (6 bases). Germline V gene sequence: CDR1 DFQATT, CDR2 SNEGSKA (reference sequence). The V and J ends lost 6 bases and 3 bases respectively, with 18 bases between them. The CDR3 is 14 amino acids. CDR3 loop: CSARRTASNYEQYF. For the CDR3, the DNA is TGCAGTGCAAGGAGGACAGCATCAAACTACGAGCAGTACTTC.

This clonotype was recorded a few times. This chain connects TRBV5-1 to TRBJ2-2; D is possibly TRBD1 (5 bases). The CDR3 is 15 amino acids. V dropped 0 bases and J dropped 6 bases, with 12 bases sitting between them. CDR1 and CDR2 from the germline V gene are SGHRS and YFSETQ. CDR3 loop: CASSLEVDSSGELFF. The CDR3 bases are TGCGCCAGCAGCTTGGAGGTTGACAGCTCCGGGGAGCTGTTTTTT.

This clonotype appeared a few times. The rearrangement uses TRBV20-1 and TRBJ1-1; 7 positions agree with TRBD1. Germline V gene sequence: CDR1 DFQATT, CDR2 SNEGSKA (reference sequence). The CDR3 contains 14 residues. This CDR3 reads CSPGGAGSNTEAFF. DNA for the CDR3: TGCAGCCCAGGGGGGGCGGGCTCTAACACTGAAGCTTTCTTT.

The rearrangement uses TRBV20-1 and TRBJ2-7; the D is unclear. The J call could be wrong; TRBJ2-1 is a better fit for the DNA end. The CDR3 extends over 13 amino acids. Germline V CDR1 and CDR2: DFQATT, SNEGSKA (reference sequence). DNA for the CDR3: TGCAGTGCTAGAGCACTCACTTACAATGAGCAGTTCTTC. Residues: CSARALTYNEQFF.